This TCR beta chain is drawn from a study of OX40 agonist ivuxolimab in advanced cancers. Looking at the study overall: Around 40% of patients had received prior checkpoint inhibitor therapy. Partial responses were achieved by three patients: one hepatocellular carcinoma, two cutaneous melanoma.

This CDR3 has 17 residues. The trim removed 3 bases at V and 3 bases at J, leaving 6 bases unmatched. Germline V gives CDR1 MGHRA, CDR2 YSYEKL. Using immunoSEQ multiplex PCR, the repertoire was profiled, and TCRdb retains in-frame clones only, with some absent. Found here are about 66,000 clones, roughly four fifths of them singletons; the top ten hold roughly 4.1%. The sequence derives from an adult with an advanced solid tumor such as melanoma, head and neck, liver or kidney cancer. Sequenced here: CD4+ or CD8+ T cells sorted from blood, sampled in a trial of the OX40 agonist ivuxolimab. This rearrangement joins TRBV4-1 to TRBJ2-3; 13 bases align to TRBD2. The CDR3 DNA reads as TGCGCCAGCAGCCACCTGGGACTAGCGGGGCAAACAGATACGCAGTATTTT. It is translated as CASSHLGLAGQTDTQYF.